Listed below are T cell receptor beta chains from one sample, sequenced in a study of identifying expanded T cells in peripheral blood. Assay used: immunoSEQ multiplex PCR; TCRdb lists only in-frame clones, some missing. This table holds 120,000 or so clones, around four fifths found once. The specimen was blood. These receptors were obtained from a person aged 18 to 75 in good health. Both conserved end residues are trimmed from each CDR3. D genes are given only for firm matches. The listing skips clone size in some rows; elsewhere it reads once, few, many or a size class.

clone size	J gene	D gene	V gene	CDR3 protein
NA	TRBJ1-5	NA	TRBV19	ASSINVRGAYQPQH
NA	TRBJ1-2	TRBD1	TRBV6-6	ASSSPGGGSYGYT
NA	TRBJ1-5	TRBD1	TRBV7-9	ASSHDRAGQPQH
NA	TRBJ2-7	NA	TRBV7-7	ASSAGLGPAYEQY
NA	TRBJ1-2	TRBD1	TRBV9	ASSVASGQVLEGYT
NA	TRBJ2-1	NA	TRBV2	ASRAGPLAQF
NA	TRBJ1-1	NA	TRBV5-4	ASSRRGWNTEAF
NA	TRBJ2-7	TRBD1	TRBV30	AWSPDRTGTVRSYEQY
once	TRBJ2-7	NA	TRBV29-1	SVLQLRSTSYEQY
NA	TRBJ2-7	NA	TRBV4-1	ASSRPGLTYEQY
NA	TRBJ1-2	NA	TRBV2	ASTRQGTSIYGYT
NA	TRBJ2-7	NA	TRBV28	ASSELFYEQY
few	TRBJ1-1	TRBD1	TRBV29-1	SALPNQDRMNTEAF
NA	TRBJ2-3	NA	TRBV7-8	ASSSGRRSTDTQY
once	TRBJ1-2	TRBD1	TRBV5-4	ASSLPRTGGDGYT
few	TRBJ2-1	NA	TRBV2	ATSRLSSYNEQF
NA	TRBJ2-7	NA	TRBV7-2	ASSPDWDLYEQY